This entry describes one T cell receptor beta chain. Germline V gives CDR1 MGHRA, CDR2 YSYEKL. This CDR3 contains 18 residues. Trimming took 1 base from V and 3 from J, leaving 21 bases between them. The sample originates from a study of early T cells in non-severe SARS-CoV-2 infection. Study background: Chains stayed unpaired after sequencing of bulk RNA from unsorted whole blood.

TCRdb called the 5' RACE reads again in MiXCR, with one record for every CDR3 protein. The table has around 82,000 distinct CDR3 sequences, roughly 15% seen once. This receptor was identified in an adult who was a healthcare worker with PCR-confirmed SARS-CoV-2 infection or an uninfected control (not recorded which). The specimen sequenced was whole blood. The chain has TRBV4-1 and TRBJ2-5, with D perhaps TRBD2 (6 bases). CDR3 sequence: CASSQVSYSRLEKETQYF. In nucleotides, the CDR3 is TGCGCCAGCAGCCAAGTATCTTACAGCCGACTAGAAAAAGAGACCCAGTACTTC.